The T cell receptor beta chain described here comes from a study of early T cells in non-severe SARS-CoV-2 infection. Trimming shortened V by 4 bases and J by 11 bases, and 15 bases separated the two germline ends. CDR3 length: 12 residues. One entry per CDR3 protein results from TCRdb running MiXCR on the 5' RACE reads. The sample yields 98,000 or so distinct CDR3 sequences, approximately 11% seen once. The clonotype was recovered from an adult who was a healthcare worker with PCR-confirmed SARS-CoV-2 infection or an uninfected control (not recorded which). Material: whole blood. This sequence joins TRBV12-3 or TRBV12-4 and TRBJ2-7; TRBD1 might be the D (6 bases). Here the CDR3 reads CASSYGDIKEYF. CDR3 DNA: TGTGCCAGCAGTTACGGGGACATCAAGGAGTACTTC.